These 18 T cell receptor beta chains were sequenced from one sample in a study of regulatory T cells in long-lasting Graves disease. TCR beta libraries were built with iRepertoire HTBI primers and Arm-PCR of CDR3 regions. TCRdb independently ran MiXCR on the multiplex PCR reads; one entry per CDR3 protein. Of about 660,000 distinct CDR3 sequences in the sample, about 30% are singletons; the top ten hold about 40%. Specified time point: persistent/refractory GD, antithyroid drugs over 5 years with positive TRAb. TCR sequences were obtained from RNA taken from PBMCs. Sequenced here: peripheral blood mononuclear cells (PBMCs), sampled when the disease was refractory, from a patient treated with antithyroid drugs. These receptors were taken from a female donor with Graves disease.

This clonotype showed up just a few times. The chain uses TRBV7-8 and TRBJ1-2; maybe TRBD1 (5 bases). There are 14 residues in the CDR3. Germline V gene lookup returns CDR1 SGHVS and CDR2 FQNEAQ. Trimming left V 0 bases short and J 3 bases short, with 8 bases between. The DNA for the CDR3 is TGTGCCAGCAGCTTAGCGAGGGGTCACTATGGCTACACCTTC. This codes for CASSLARGHYGYTF.

This clonotype occurred many times. V and J are TRBV11-2 and TRBJ2-5, with 8 bases identical to TRBD1. Trimming cost V 5 bases and J 5 bases; bases outside gene matches: 7. Germline CDR1 and CDR2: SGHAT and FQNNGV. The CDR3 contains 14 residues. CDR3 DNA: TGTGCCAGCAGCCCGGGGACAGGCGGCGAGACCCAGTACTTC. Amino acid sequence: CASSPGTGGETQYF.

The rearrangement uses TRBV10-3 and TRBJ1-5; D gene ambiguous. V was clipped by 7 bases and J by 7 bases, with 14 bases between them. Germline lookup yields CDR1 ENHRY and CDR2 SYGVKD. The CDR3 length is 13 residues. The CDR3 spells CAIKVGGDQPQHF. CDR3 coding DNA: TGTGCCATCAAGGTCGGTGGAGACCAGCCCCAGCATTTT.

The V call is TRBV29-1, the J call TRBJ2-7, with D perhaps matching TRBD1 or TRBD2 (6 bases each). Germline lookup yields CDR1 SQVTM and CDR2 ANQGSEA. CDR3 length equals 13 residues. Trimming removed 2 bases at V and 6 bases at J, with 14 bases between. The CDR3 region has the DNA TGCAGCGTTGAAAGGGGGGTCCGGAGCGAGCAGTACTTC. Translation: CSVERGVRSEQYF.

This chain connects TRBV7-2 to TRBJ2-7; D possibly corresponds to TRBD2 (6 bases). The CDR3 is made up of 14 amino acids. Trimming took off 5 bases at V and 4 bases at J, with 15 bases between the two ends. The germline gives CDR1 SGHTA, CDR2 FQGNSA. The CDR3, as DNA: TGTGCCAGCAGCCCCCGATTCCTAGCGTACGAGCAGTACTTC. It yields the protein CASSPRFLAYEQYF.

The V gene is TRBV12-3 or TRBV12-4, the J gene TRBJ2-7, with D tentatively TRBD1 or TRBD2 (6 bases each). Trimming took off 6 bases at V and 2 bases at J, with 23 bases between the two ends. The CDR3 sequence is 17 residues long. CDR3 loop: CASSHPGGGRSTYEQYF. The CDR3 DNA follows: TGTGCCAGCAGCCATCCCGGAGGGGGGAGGTCGACCTACGAGCAGTACTTC.

In its sample, this clonotype was seen a few times. Germline is not matched at one junction end, which may reflect a read error. This chain links TRBV11-1 with TRBJ1-2; a weak D match, TRBD1 (5 bases). The germline gives CDR1 SGHAT, CDR2 FQDESV (reference sequence). The CDR3 is made up of 14 amino acids. The CDR3 DNA sequence: TGTGCCAACAGCTTAGCGGGGACGAACTATGGCTACACCTTC. Encoded protein: CANSLAGTNYGYTF.

This clonotype was detected once. The rearrangement joins TRBV20-1 to TRBJ2-5, with TRBD1 as a possible D gene (5 bases). The V and J ends lost 3 bases and 3 bases respectively, with 11 bases between them. Germline values: CDR1 DFQATT, CDR2 SNEGSKA (reference sequence). The CDR3 is 13 amino acids. This chain's CDR3 is CSASRTPKETQYF. The CDR3 DNA is TGCAGTGCTAGCCGGACACCTAAAGAGACCCAGTACTTC.

This chain connects TRBV11-1 to TRBJ2-5, with unresolved D. Germline CDR1 SGHAT, CDR2 FQDESV (reference sequence). The V gene lost 0 bases and the J gene lost 2 bases, with 7 bases spanning the gap. The CDR3 spans 14 residues. The CDR3 here is CASSLARRQETQYF. CDR3 DNA sequence: TGTGCCAGCAGCTTAGCGCGTCGTCAAGAGACCCAGTACTTC.

This clonotype was seen many times. The chain uses TRBV13 and TRBJ1-2; the D gene is possibly TRBD1 (5 bases). The CDR3 covers 15 residues. Germline V CDR1 and CDR2: PRHDT, FYEKMQ (reference sequence). V shed 6 bases and J shed 0 bases, with 14 bases lying between them. For the CDR3, the DNA is TGTGCCAGCAGTTACCGGGACGCCACTAACTATGGCTACACCTTC. Its translation: CASSYRDATNYGYTF.

In its sample, this clonotype was seen a few times. The rearrangement uses TRBV6-1 and TRBJ1-1, with D uncertain. The CDR3 loop spans 13 amino acids. Trimming shortened V by 2 bases and J by 5 bases, and 9 bases separated the two germline ends. Germline lookup yields CDR1 MNHNS and CDR2 SASEGT. The CDR3 here is CASSESTGTEAFF. In DNA, the CDR3 is TGTGCCAGCAGTGAATCAACGGGGACTGAAGCTTTCTTT.

This clonotype showed up just a few times. The chain carries TRBV5-1 and TRBJ1-1; D gene uncertain. CDR1 is SGHRS and CDR2 is YFSETQ in the germline V gene. Trimming stripped 3 bases from V and 4 bases from J, with 10 bases between. CDR3 length: 13 residues. The CDR3 region is CASSSGRITEAFF. In nucleotides, the CDR3 is TGCGCCAGCAGCTCTGGACGGATCACTGAAGCTTTCTTT.

The rearrangement uses TRBV6-1 and TRBJ2-5; 9 nucleotides line up with TRBD2. From germline, CDR1 is MNHNS and CDR2 SASEGT. This CDR3 has 15 amino acids. V shed 5 bases, J shed 5 bases, and the junction held 9 bases outside the gene matches. CDR3 sequence: CASSPNSGRIETQYF. CDR3 in DNA: TGTGCCAGCAGTCCAAACAGCGGGAGGATCGAGACCCAGTACTTC.

This clonotype was observed a few times. The chain couples TRBV7-3 to TRBJ2-5; possibly TRBD2 for D (5 bases). Germline assignment: CDR1 SGHTA and CDR2 FQGTGA. V dropped 5 bases and J dropped 5 bases, with 18 bases sitting between them. The CDR3 totals 15 residues. The CDR3 DNA sequence: TGTGCCAGCAGCCCAAAACTAGGACCCAAGGAGACCCAGTACTTC. Translation gives CASSPKLGPKETQYF. Drawing the rest from reference TRBV7-3 and TRBJ2-5, the complete variable domain is GAGVSQTPSNKVTEKGKYVELRCDPISGHTALYWYRQSLGQGPEFLIYFQGTGAADDSGLPNDRFFAVRPEGSVSTLKIQRTERGDSAVYLCASSPKLGPKETQYFGPGTRLLVL.

This clonotype showed up just a few times. The chain links TRBV6-1 to TRBJ1-2, with D possibly TRBD1 on 5 matching bases. V was trimmed by 1 base and J by 0 bases, leaving 6 bases between them. The CDR3 runs to 14 residues. The germline V gene has CDR1 MNHNS and CDR2 SASEGT. The CDR3 spells CASSEGQSNYGYTF. DNA of the CDR3: TGTGCCAGCAGTGAAGGACAGTCTAACTATGGCTACACCTTC.

As DNA, the CDR3 is TGTGCCAGCAGCGCCCACCTCTGGACACTCCATAACTATGGCTACACCTTC. Protein: CASSAHLWTLHNYGYTF. V usage is TRBV7-2 and J usage is TRBJ1-2; tentative D call: TRBD1 (5 bases). Germline assignment: CDR1 SGHTA and CDR2 FQGNSA. Trimming left V 5 bases short and J 1 base short, with 20 bases between. This CDR3 has 17 amino acids.

This clonotype occurred many times. V and J are TRBV2 and TRBJ1-1; 10 positions agree with TRBD1. The length of the CDR3 is 17 residues. The V gene end was trimmed by 8 bases and the J gene end by 0 bases; junction bases not matched to a gene: 12. The germline CDR1 and CDR2 sequences are SNHLY and FYNNEI. CDR3 residues: CASLWDRGRELNTEAFF. As DNA, the CDR3 is TGTGCCAGCTTATGGGACAGGGGACGCGAACTGAACACTGAAGCTTTCTTT.

This clonotype was observed at least ten times. The rearrangement joins TRBV6-2 or TRBV6-3 to TRBJ2-7; D is uncertain. The CDR3 runs 11 residues. CDR1 is MNHEY, CDR2 SVGEGT, per germline. The V end lost 5 bases, the J end lost 10 bases, and 12 bases lay between the germline ends. CDR3 DNA: TGTGCCAGCAGTGAACTGGAGCAACAGTACTTC. Translated: CASSELEQQYF.